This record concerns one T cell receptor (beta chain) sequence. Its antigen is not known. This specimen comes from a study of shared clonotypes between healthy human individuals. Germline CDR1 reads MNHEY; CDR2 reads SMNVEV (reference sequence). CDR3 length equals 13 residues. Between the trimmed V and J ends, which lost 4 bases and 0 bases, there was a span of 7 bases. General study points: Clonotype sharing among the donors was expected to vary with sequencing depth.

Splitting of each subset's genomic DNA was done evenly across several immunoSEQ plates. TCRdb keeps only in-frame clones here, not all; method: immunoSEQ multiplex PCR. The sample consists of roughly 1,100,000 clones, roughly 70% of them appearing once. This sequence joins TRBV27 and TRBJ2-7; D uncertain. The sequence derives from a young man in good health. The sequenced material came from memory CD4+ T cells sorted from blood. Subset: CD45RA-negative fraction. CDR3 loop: CASSSPPSYEQYF. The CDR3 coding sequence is TGTGCCAGCAGTTCTCCCCCCTCCTACGAGCAGTACTTC.